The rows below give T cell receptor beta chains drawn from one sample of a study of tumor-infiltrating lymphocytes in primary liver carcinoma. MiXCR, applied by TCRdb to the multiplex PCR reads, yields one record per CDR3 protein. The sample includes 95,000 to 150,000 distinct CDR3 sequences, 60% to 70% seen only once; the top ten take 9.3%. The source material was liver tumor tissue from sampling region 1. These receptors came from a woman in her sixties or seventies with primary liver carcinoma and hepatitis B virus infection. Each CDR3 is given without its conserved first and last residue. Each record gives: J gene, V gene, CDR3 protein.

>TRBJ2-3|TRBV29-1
SVERAERADTQY
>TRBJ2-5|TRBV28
ASSSSLKTQY
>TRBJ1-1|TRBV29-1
SVEEWGTEAF
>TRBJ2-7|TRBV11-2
ANSKGRDRGITYEQY
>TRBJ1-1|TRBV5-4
ASSLSSMNTEAF
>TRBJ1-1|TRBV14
ASSQDYPMNTEAF
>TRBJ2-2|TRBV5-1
ASSCPGGRCTGELF
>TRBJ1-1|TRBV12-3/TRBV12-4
ASNLGPNTEAF
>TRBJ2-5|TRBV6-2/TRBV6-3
ASRAGLAGGWETQY
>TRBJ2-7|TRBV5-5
ASSFGIATGYEQY
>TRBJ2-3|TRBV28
ASVPRAGVKRTDTQY
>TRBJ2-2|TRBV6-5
ASTRDLTGELF
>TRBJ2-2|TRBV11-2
ASSSLSRTRLALNTGELF
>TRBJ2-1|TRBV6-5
ASSYLRRIYNEQF
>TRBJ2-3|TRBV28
ASSLTQREGPDTQY
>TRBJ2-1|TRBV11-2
ASSLDRDREQF
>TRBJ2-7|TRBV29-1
SAQVSSGRAWEQY
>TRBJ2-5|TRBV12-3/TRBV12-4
ASSFAGRGAQETQY
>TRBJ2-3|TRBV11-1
ASSLGQCTDPQY
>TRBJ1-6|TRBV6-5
ASSRSVGVGDNRPLH
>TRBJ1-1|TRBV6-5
ASRRSPGTGTETF
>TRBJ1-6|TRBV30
AWSIRVLNSPLH
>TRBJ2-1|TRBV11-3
ASGVRDRVYEQF
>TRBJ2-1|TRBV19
ASSIWETNEQF
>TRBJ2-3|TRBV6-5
ASRSWGHGRTDTQY
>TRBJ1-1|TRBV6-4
ASRDTDRGFATF
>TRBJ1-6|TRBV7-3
ASSLTPRGQGTPLH
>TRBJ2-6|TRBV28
ASSTFHHSGANVLA
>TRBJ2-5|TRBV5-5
ASRPGAMVTGYAETQY
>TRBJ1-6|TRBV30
AWSAVGSPLH
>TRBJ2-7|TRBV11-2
ASSLGGSGGNYEQY
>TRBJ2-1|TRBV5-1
AGSSLAGGQDNEQF
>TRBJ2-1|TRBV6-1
ASSEGGSHRGEQF
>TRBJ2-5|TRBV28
ASSFHRKTHY
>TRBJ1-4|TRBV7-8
ASSLASGGVNEKLF
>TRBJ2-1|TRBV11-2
ASSSRTSGRRGSSYNEQL
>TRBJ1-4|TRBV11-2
ASNLVVGTRANEKLF
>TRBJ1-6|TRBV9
ASRVDNLPLH
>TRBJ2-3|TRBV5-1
ASSLGSGTTDTQY
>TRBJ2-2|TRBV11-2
ASSLVRGSIGEPF
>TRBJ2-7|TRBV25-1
ASRSDSPFLYEQY